A selection of T cell receptor beta chains follows, all from one sample in a study of T cell responses to AZD1222 COVID-19 vaccine. Libraries were prepared by immunoSEQ multiplex PCR; TCRdb keeps only in-frame clonotypes and omits some of them. The table has hundreds of thousands of clones, approximately 94% seen once; the top ten hold 0.9% to 1.1%. The sequenced sample was peripheral blood, obtained on day 0 of MenACWY control vaccination. Source of these receptors: an adult in good health. Each CDR3 is given without its conserved first and last residue.

j_call v_call cdr3_length cdr3_aa
TRBJ1-2 TRBV6-2/TRBV6-3 12 ASSYWGKDYGYT
TRBJ1-3 TRBV19 12 ASSGQGYGNTIY
TRBJ1-3 TRBV6-1 14 ASSAPERGSGNTIY
TRBJ1-1 TRBV18 11 ASSPPGASEAF
TRBJ1-6 TRBV19 16 ASSIGLQRRKGNSPLH
TRBJ2-5 TRBV5-1 12 ASSSRQGGETQY
TRBJ2-1 TRBV3-1/TRBV3-2 13 ASSRWSTRGGEQF
TRBJ2-5 TRBV28 12 ASSPGGAEETQY
TRBJ2-7 TRBV30 12 AWKAPGSRWEQY
TRBJ2-7 TRBV5-4 12 ASSLAPVTVEQY
TRBJ2-1 TRBV5-6 15 ASSPIRLAGEYNEQF
TRBJ1-1 TRBV29-1 12 SVEVMRGSTEAF
TRBJ1-5 TRBV5-5 11 ASSAGSGQPQH
TRBJ2-7 TRBV3-1/TRBV3-2 17 ASSQANGTSRGFSYEQY
TRBJ1-2 TRBV5-1 12 ASSLTGTFYGYT
TRBJ1-2 TRBV18 12 ASSPQGANYGYT
TRBJ2-1 TRBV7-9 13 ASSQGDSPRGEQF
TRBJ1-3 TRBV11-2 11 ASSAGIGNTIY
TRBJ1-5 TRBV4-1 11 ASSWGVNQPQH
TRBJ2-7 TRBV18 11 ASSATTGNEQY
TRBJ1-6 TRBV28 15 ASSRDRTGIYNSPLH
TRBJ1-5 TRBV18 14 ASSEGPSRSNQPQH
TRBJ1-2 TRBV10-3 11 AISVANNYGYT
TRBJ1-2 TRBV27 12 ASRDRVLGYGYT
TRBJ1-5 TRBV28 14 ASSFPIRDRAQPQH
TRBJ2-1 TRBV12-3/TRBV12-4 11 ASSLVGDNEQF
TRBJ1-5 TRBV5-8 15 ASSAGQGARSNQPQH
TRBJ1-5 TRBV20-1 10 SASQGNQPQH
TRBJ1-2 TRBV28 15 ASSEGGQGTFRYGYT
TRBJ1-3 TRBV29-1 11 SVADRSGNTIY
TRBJ1-6 TRBV6-5 13 ASSPSTGTNSPLH
TRBJ1-1 TRBV4-1 13 ASSQDPGMNTEAF
TRBJ2-7 TRBV4-1 13 ASSSWDSGTYEQY
TRBJ1-5 TRBV18 14 ASSPPGQRGNQPQH
TRBJ1-1 TRBV4-3 12 ASSQDASGREAF
TRBJ1-3 TRBV5-1 15 ASSYRPRESSGNTIY
TRBJ1-5 TRBV4-3 13 ASSQDDRGRKPQH
TRBJ2-3 TRBV10-1 14 ASSPLAGVATDTQY
TRBJ2-4 TRBV11-2 14 ASSLVTTLAKNIQY
TRBJ1-3 TRBV19 13 ASSILSSSGNTIY
TRBJ2-5 TRBV7-8 11 ASRGDQGETQY
TRBJ1-5 TRBV18 15 ASSEGQGASGTEPQH
TRBJ2-3 TRBV28 11 ATRRGSTDTQY
TRBJ2-2 TRBV3-1/TRBV3-2 10 ASSNGFGELF
TRBJ2-7 TRBV6-5 11 ASRGTSSYEQY
TRBJ1-3 TRBV18 13 ASSPGQGAGNTIY
TRBJ2-2 TRBV6-2/TRBV6-3 13 ASSRGTAGTGELF
TRBJ1-2 TRBV6-5 11 ASSWGRGTGYT
TRBJ1-2 TRBV6-5 11 ASGDTTNYGYT
TRBJ2-7 TRBV4-1 14 ASSQDPQGKSYEQY